Below are 17 T cell receptor beta chains sequenced from a single sample in a study of blood T cell repertoires in COVID-19. The repertoire was sequenced with immunoSEQ multiplex PCR; TCRdb's copy has only in-frame clones and lacks some. In the table there are about 52,000 clones, roughly 86% of which are singletons. Sequenced input: peripheral blood. These receptors all stem from a man older than 75 with active or convalescent COVID-19.

In the case of this clone: Other nucleotide sequences in the sample specify the same CDR3. CDR3 nucleotides: TGTGCCAGCAGCTTCTCAGGGGCCACGAATGAAAAACTGTTTTTT. It specifies CASSFSGATNEKLFF. V is TRBV5-5 and J is TRBJ1-4; D possibly corresponds to TRBD1 (6 bases). The ends were cut back, 2 bases at V and 5 bases at J, with 13 bases in the middle. In germline, CDR1 is SGHKS, CDR2 YYEKEE (reference sequence). The CDR3 is 15 amino acids.

This clone showed up just once. This chain links TRBV3-1 (or the pseudogene TRBV3-2) with TRBJ2-7; D is possibly TRBD1 (6 bases). This CDR3 spans 15 amino acids. In germline, CDR1 is LGHDT, CDR2 YNNKEL (reference sequence). Deletions cut 1 base from V and 3 bases from J, with 13 bases between. The CDR3 coding sequence is TGTGCCAGCAGCCAAGCCCAAGGACAGAACTACGAGCAGTACTTC. It codes for CASSQAQGQNYEQYF.

The chain uses TRBV27 and TRBJ1-5; D uncertain. Germline CDR1 MNHEY, CDR2 SMNVEV (reference sequence). Trimming took off 4 bases at V and 3 bases at J, with 7 bases between the two ends. There are 13 residues in the CDR3. The CDR3 DNA reads TGTGCCAGCAGTTGGCAGTCCAATCAGCCCCAGCATTTT. It encodes CASSWQSNQPQHF.

The chain employs TRBV11-2 and TRBJ2-7; TRBD1 agrees at 9 bases. Germline trimming cut 6 bases from V and 2 bases from J; bases unmatched to any gene: 8. The CDR3 has 15 residues. Germline V CDR1 and CDR2: SGHAT, FQNNGV. This CDR3 reads CASRPGQGRTYEQYF. CDR3 bases: TGTGCCAGCAGGCCGGGACAGGGTAGAACCTACGAGCAGTACTTC.

The chain joins TRBV20-1 to TRBJ2-7; possible D gene TRBD2, 5 bases. The CDR3 spans 10 residues. CDR1 and CDR2 from the germline V gene are DFQATT and SNEGSKA (reference sequence). Trimming took off 6 bases at V and 7 bases at J, with 10 bases between the two ends. The CDR3, as DNA: TGCAGTGCGAGCACGGGGGAGCAGTACTTC. As protein: CSASTGEQYF.

The V gene is TRBV7-2, the J gene TRBJ1-2, with a weak D call TRBD1 (5 bases). Germline loops: CDR1 SGHTA, CDR2 FQGNSA. The CDR3 is 15 residues long. The V gene lost 5 bases and the J gene lost 0 bases, with 13 bases spanning the gap. The chain's CDR3 is CASSPGRISNYGYTF. CDR3 in DNA: TGTGCCAGCAGCCCAGGGAGGATATCTAACTATGGCTACACCTTC.

The chain joins TRBV4-1 to TRBJ1-2, with 7 bases that match TRBD1. CDR3 length: 13 amino acids. CDR1 and CDR2 from the germline V gene are MGHRA and YSYEKL. V was pared by 3 bases and J by 2 bases, with 0 bases of the junction left unmatched. The CDR3 bases are TGCGCCAGCAGCCAGGACAGGAACTATGGCTACACCTTC. Protein sequence: CASSQDRNYGYTF.

The J gene is TRBJ2-5, the V gene TRBV28, with a tentative D call TRBD1 (6 bases). Germline lookup yields CDR1 MDHEN and CDR2 SYDVKM. The length of the CDR3 is 13 residues. The germline V and J ends were trimmed by 11 bases and 2 bases, with 15 bases remaining between them. The DNA of the CDR3 is TGTGCCCTCAGGGGAAGCGGACAAGAGACCCAGTACTTC. Its protein product is CALRGSGQETQYF.

This sequence joins TRBV6-5 and TRBJ1-6, with D uncertain. Trimming stripped 6 bases from V and 7 bases from J, with 7 bases between. This CDR3 region has 12 residues. Germline assignment: CDR1 MNHEY and CDR2 SVGAGI. In DNA form, the CDR3 reads TGTGCCAGCAGGGAGGTGAATTCACCCCTCCACTTT. This codes for CASREVNSPLHF.

V usage is TRBV24-1 and J usage is TRBJ2-7; 7 bases line up with TRBD1. V lost 2 bases, J lost 3 bases, and 3 bases stayed unmatched. The CDR3 has 14 residues. Germline CDR1 reads KGHDR; CDR2 reads SFDVKD. In nucleotides, the CDR3 is TGTGCCACCAGTGATTCGCACAGGGGCTACGAGCAGTACTTC. Its protein product is CATSDSHRGYEQYF.

This clone was observed at least ten times. The J gene is TRBJ2-3, the V gene TRBV27; 8 positions match TRBD2. CDR1 and CDR2 (germline): MNHEY, SMNVEV (reference sequence). The CDR3 loop spans 17 amino acids. The ends lost 7 bases at V and 0 bases at J; junction bases unmatched: 12. The CDR3 DNA follows: TGTGCCAGCACTCCCATAGCGGGGCCAACCAGCACAGATACGCAGTATTTT. Translation: CASTPIAGPTSTDTQYF.

The chain carries TRBV15 and TRBJ1-6; D is unclear. Germline values: CDR1 LNHNV, CDR2 YYDKDF (reference sequence). This CDR3 has 14 amino acids. The V gene lost 4 bases and the J gene lost 6 bases, with 10 bases spanning the gap. The chain's CDR3 is CATSTVTPNSPLHF. The CDR3, as DNA: TGTGCCACCAGCACCGTTACTCCTAATTCACCCCTCCACTTT.

This rearrangement joins TRBV11-2 to TRBJ2-7; D unclear. CDR3 length: 12 residues. CDR1 and CDR2 from the germline V gene are SGHAT and FQNNGV. Trimming took 6 bases from V and 3 from J, leaving 9 bases between them. The DNA of the CDR3 is TGTGCCAGCAGAAGAGCAGGCTACGAGCAGTACTTC. This gives the protein CASRRAGYEQYF.

In DNA form, the CDR3 reads TGTGCCAGCAATAGACAGGGAAATGGCTACACCTTC. This gives the protein CASNRQGNGYTF. The chain joins TRBV28 to TRBJ1-2, with 7 positions matching TRBD1. The CDR3 totals 12 residues. V dropped 7 bases and J dropped 6; count of bases not matched to a gene: 5. Germline V lookup: CDR1 MDHEN, CDR2 SYDVKM.

Judged by abundance, this clone is medium-sized. Other DNA sequences in the sample encode the same CDR3. The chain combines TRBV28 with TRBJ2-2; 9 bases align to TRBD2. Germline lookup yields CDR1 MDHEN and CDR2 SYDVKM. Trimming cost V 1 base and J 4 bases; bases outside gene matches: 1. The CDR3 is 15 amino acids. The CDR3 DNA follows: TGTGCCAGCAGTTTATCACTAGCGGGCACCGGGGAGCTGTTTTTT. Protein: CASSLSLAGTGELFF.

The chain combines TRBV4-3 with TRBJ1-1; D perhaps matches TRBD1 (5 bases). The CDR3 length is 16 residues. In germline, CDR1 is LGHNA, CDR2 YSLEER. With 0 bases removed from V and 4 bases from J, the gap between germline ends came to 15 bases. This CDR3 reads CASSQDYLVGGTEAFF. The CDR3 DNA sequence: TGCGCCAGCAGCCAAGACTATTTGGTCGGGGGCACTGAAGCTTTCTTT.

This chain connects TRBV28 to TRBJ2-7; 12 positions match TRBD2. The V gene end was trimmed by 11 bases and the J gene end by 6 bases; junction bases not matched to a gene: 5. The V gene's germline CDR1 is MDHEN and CDR2 SYDVKM. The CDR3 contains 12 residues. CDR3 sequence (DNA): TGTGCCCTGACTAGCGGGAGAGGCGAGCAGTACTTC. Amino acids: CALTSGRGEQYF.